This T cell receptor (beta chain) was identified during a study of cytomegalovirus exposure and HLA in healthy donors. Overall study findings and caveats: The study flagged about 160 TCR beta chains as cytomegalovirus-associated. Three chains linked to CMV were shown in vitro to be specific for CMV antigens. As was reported, the classifier diagnosed cytomegalovirus status with high specificity and sensitivity.

The approximately 120-subject validation cohort, separate from the roughly 670-subject first cohort, included the donors. Profiling relied on immunoSEQ multiplex PCR, and the TCRdb table lists in-frame clones only, not all of them. Counted here are 70,000 to 95,000 clones, roughly 93% occurring once; the ten biggest clones make up about 3.9%. Trimming took 7 bases from V and 6 from J; bases not matched to a gene: 5. Germline-derived CDR1 and CDR2 are MNHNY and SVGAGI (reference sequence). This CDR3 contains 13 residues. This clone appeared a single time. Its antigen is unknown. The receptor's source is a woman aged 25 to 39 in good health and CMV-seronegative. The V and J genes are TRBV6-6 and TRBJ2-4; 8 bases agree with TRBD1. Input material: PBMCs. The CDR3 is CASMSTGVNIQYF. In nucleotides, the CDR3 is TGTGCCAGCATGTCGACAGGGGTAAACATTCAGTACTTC.